This T cell receptor (beta chain) originates from a study of cytomegalovirus exposure and HLA in healthy donors. Study-wide points: In a later analysis, a missense DCLRE1C variant was linked to TCR beta V- and J-gene trimming.

CDR1 and CDR2 from the germline V gene are SGHRS and YFSETQ. CDR3 size: 15 residues. Trimming at V came to 4 bases and at J to 2 bases, leaving 8 bases not matched to a gene. The PCR used 60 Vbeta and 13 Jbeta primers. Data came from immunoSEQ multiplex PCR; TCRdb stores just in-frame clones and leaves some out. Of under 200,000 clones detected, about four fifths appear once; the ten largest clones hold 7% to 8.5%. This clone has only a few counts. Its antigen is currently unknown. The specimen sequenced was PBMCs. The TCR was taken from a male donor in good health and CMV-seropositive. The J gene is TRBJ1-1, the V gene TRBV5-1, with 7 nucleotides matching TRBD1. CDR3 DNA sequence: TGCGCCAGCAGCGCGACCGGGACAGTTAACACTGAAGCTTTCTTT. Translating it yields CASSATGTVNTEAFF.